This entry lists 26 T cell receptor beta chains sequenced from one sample in a study of CD8 T cells in ankylosing spondylitis. MiXCR, run by TCRdb on the 5' RACE reads, gives a single entry per CDR3 protein. The data hold about 130,000 distinct CDR3 sequences, with 6.5% to 9% observed a single time. The sequenced sample was blood, either unsorted or a sorted T cell fraction (not recorded which). These receptors were collected from a male donor with ankylosing spondylitis or in good health (not recorded which).

This clonotype was seen repeatedly, ten times or more. The CDR3 nucleotides are TGCAGTGCTCGGGGACTAGCGGAATCAACCTGGAACGAAGAGACCCAGTACTTC. Protein sequence: CSARGLAESTWNEETQYF. The chain recombines TRBV20-1 with TRBJ2-5; 11 nucleotides match TRBD2. V was pared by 5 bases and J by 3 bases, with 17 bases of the junction left unmatched. CDR1 and CDR2 (germline): DFQATT, SNEGSKA (reference sequence). The length of the CDR3 is 18 residues.

There are many counts of this clonotype. The chain recombines TRBV5-1 with TRBJ2-3, with TRBD2 as a possible D gene (5 bases). CDR3 length equals 13 residues. Germline loops: CDR1 SGHRS, CDR2 YFSETQ. The V end lost 0 bases, the J end lost 8 bases, and 10 bases lay between the germline ends. DNA for the CDR3: TGCGCCAGCAGCTTGGCTGGGGAGAGTACGCAGTATTTT. This sequence encodes CASSLAGESTQYF.

This clonotype was seen many times. This sequence joins TRBV7-9 and TRBJ2-7; D tentatively reads TRBD1 or TRBD2 (5 bases each). The CDR3 is made up of 16 amino acids. The germline V and J ends were trimmed by 3 bases and 4 bases, with 19 bases remaining between them. In germline, CDR1 is SEHNR, CDR2 FQNEAQ (reference sequence). The CDR3 nucleotides are TGTGCCAGCAGCTTTTTCGTGGGACGGGATACTTACGAGCAGTACTTC. It is translated as CASSFFVGRDTYEQYF.

This clonotype was recorded many times. The CDR3 sequence is CASSEGQNTGELFF. The CDR3 coding sequence is TGCGCCAGCAGCGAGGGACAGAACACCGGGGAGCTGTTTTTT. V and J are TRBV5-1 and TRBJ2-2, with D perhaps TRBD1 (6 bases). The CDR3 is 14 residues long. V shed 4 bases and J shed 1 base, with 8 bases lying between them. The V gene's germline CDR1 is SGHRS and CDR2 YFSETQ.

This clonotype showed up many times. One end of the junction varies from germline; a read error may be responsible. The chain is built from TRBV11-2 and TRBJ2-2; D ambiguous. Germline V gene sequence: CDR1 SGHAT, CDR2 FQNNGV. The CDR3 runs 16 residues. CDR3 region: CASSRRVGMNAGELFF. The CDR3 region has the DNA TGTGCCAGCAGTCGGCGAGTCGGTATGAACGCCGGGGAGCTGTTTTTT.

The table lists this clonotype with many counts. The chain links TRBV12-3 or TRBV12-4 to TRBJ2-1; TRBD1 might be the D (6 bases). The CDR3 is 16 residues long. The V and J ends lost 3 bases and 0 bases respectively, with 12 bases between them. The DNA of the CDR3 is TGTGCCAGCAGTTTGGGGCTGGGGGCCTCCTACAATGAGCAGTTCTTC. Its translation: CASSLGLGASYNEQFF.

This clonotype was observed at least ten times. J is TRBJ1-2 and V is TRBV5-1; possible D gene TRBD1, 6 bases. The CDR3 loop spans 14 amino acids. Trimming took 6 bases from V and 0 from J, leaving 12 bases between them. Germline CDR1 SGHRS, CDR2 YFSETQ. The DNA for the CDR3 is TGCGCCAGCACCTCCACAGGGACTAACTATGGCTACACCTTC. Protein sequence: CASTSTGTNYGYTF.

This clonotype was observed many times. V usage is TRBV7-2 and J usage is TRBJ2-1; 14 nucleotides line up with TRBD2. The CDR3 has 16 amino acids. The V gene end was trimmed by 1 base and the J gene end by 7 bases; junction bases not matched to a gene: 3. The V gene's germline CDR1 is SGHTA and CDR2 FQGNSA. The CDR3 DNA follows: TGTGCCAGCAGCTTAGTTGGGACTAGCGGGAGAAATGAGCAGTTCTTC. Its translation is CASSLVGTSGRNEQFF. Together with reference TRBV7-2 and TRBJ2-1, the CDR3 gives the full variable domain: GAGVSQSPSNKVTEKGKDVELRCDPISGHTALYWYRQSLGQGLEFLIYFQGNSAPDKSGLPSDRFSAERTGGSVSTLTIQRTQQEDSAVYLCASSLVGTSGRNEQFFGPGTRLTVL.

The sample holds many counts of this clonotype. This chain joins TRBV3-1 and TRBJ1-2; the D is unclear. The ends were cut back, 4 bases at V and 3 bases at J, with 9 bases in the middle. Per germline, CDR1 LGHDT and CDR2 YNNKEL (reference sequence). This CDR3 comprises 13 residues. This chain's CDR3 is CASSLGADYGYTF. The CDR3 bases are TGTGCCAGCAGCCTGGGCGCGGACTATGGCTACACCTTC.

This clonotype was recorded many times. The genes are TRBV15 and TRBJ2-7; D is undetermined. The germline V and J ends were trimmed by 1 base and 2 bases, with 9 bases remaining between them. The CDR3 sequence is 14 residues long. Germline CDR1 LNHNV, CDR2 YYDKDF (reference sequence). The CDR3 bases are TGTGCCACCAGCAGAGCATCGCCCACCTACGAGCAGTACTTC. This gives the protein CATSRASPTYEQYF.

This clonotype has at least ten counts. The gene calls are TRBV5-6 and TRBJ2-7; D is unclear. This CDR3 has 13 amino acids. The V gene lost 3 bases and the J gene lost 0 bases, with 7 bases spanning the gap. Germline assignment: CDR1 SGHDT and CDR2 YYEEEE. The CDR3 bases are TGTGCCAGCAGCTCAACAGACTCCTACGAGCAGTACTTC. Its translation is CASSSTDSYEQYF.

This clonotype has at least ten counts. The gene calls are TRBV7-2 and TRBJ2-3; TRBD2 matches at 8 bases. In germline, CDR1 is SGHTA, CDR2 FQGNSA. The CDR3 covers 17 residues. Trimming cost V 5 bases and J 0 bases; bases outside gene matches: 10. The CDR3 region is CASSQSAGGPSTDTQYF. CDR3 in DNA: TGTGCCAGCAGCCAATCGGCGGGAGGCCCTAGCACAGATACGCAGTATTTT.

In nucleotides, the CDR3 is TGTGCCAGCAGCTCCCCTCTAGCGGGGGCCCAAGAGACCCAGTACTTC. This codes for CASSSPLAGAQETQYF. V usage is TRBV5-4 and J usage is TRBJ2-5; 10 bases map to TRBD2. The J segment lost 1 base and the V segment lost 3 bases, leaving 6 bases of the junction unmatched. Germline lookup yields CDR1 SGHNT and CDR2 YYREEE (reference sequence). The CDR3 covers 16 residues.

V is TRBV27 and J is TRBJ2-7, with D maybe TRBD1 (5 bases). Germline CDR1 reads MNHEY; CDR2 reads SMNVEV (reference sequence). The CDR3 has 13 residues. V dropped 5 bases and J dropped 1 base, with 9 bases sitting between them. The chain's CDR3 is CASSPQGSYEQYF. Written as DNA, the CDR3 is TGTGCCAGCAGTCCCCAGGGTTCCTACGAGCAGTACTTC.

Ten or more counts support this clonotype. The genes are TRBV7-9 and TRBJ1-2; 7 bases are a match to TRBD1. The CDR3 extends over 17 amino acids. Germline CDR1 is SEHNR and CDR2 is FQNEAQ (reference sequence). The J segment lost 0 bases and the V segment lost 5 bases, leaving 12 bases of the junction unmatched. The CDR3 protein is CASSTGGQMIPNYGYTF. CDR3 sequence (DNA): TGTGCCAGCAGCACCGGGGGACAGATGATCCCTAACTATGGCTACACCTTC.

This clonotype was detected many times. The chain joins TRBV10-3 to TRBJ2-1, with 8 bases matching TRBD2. The CDR3 runs 17 residues. V shed 7 bases, J shed 2 bases, and the junction held 13 bases outside the gene matches. Germline lookup yields CDR1 ENHRY and CDR2 SYGVKD. The CDR3 nucleotides are TGTGCCATCACAGGGCTAGCGGGCACGAATACCTACAATGAGCAGTTCTTC. Its translation: CAITGLAGTNTYNEQFF.

This clonotype was seen ten or more times. The genes are TRBV12-3 or TRBV12-4 and TRBJ2-2; D possibly corresponds to TRBD1 (6 bases). This CDR3 comprises 16 residues. V was cut by 5 bases and J by 6 bases, with 19 bases left in between. The CDR3 DNA is TGTGCCAGCAGTCCCCCGAGACCCAGGGGCGCCGGGGAGCTGTTTTTT. Translated: CASSPPRPRGAGELFF.

The J gene is TRBJ2-7, the V gene TRBV20-1; D remains unclear. V lost 0 bases and J 0 bases, leaving 9 bases between the germline ends. Germline V lookup: CDR1 DFQATT, CDR2 SNEGSKA (reference sequence). The CDR3 totals 14 residues. CDR3 amino acids: CSARDRDLSYEQYF. As DNA, the CDR3 is TGCAGTGCTAGAGATAGGGATCTCTCCTACGAGCAGTACTTC.

In this sample, this clonotype turned up many times. The chain joins TRBV5-6 to TRBJ2-7; D unresolved. CDR1 and CDR2 from the germline V gene are SGHDT and YYEEEE. The CDR3 is made up of 13 amino acids. V was cut by 4 bases and J by 3 bases, with 11 bases left in between. The CDR3 is CASSPTRIYEQYF. The CDR3, as DNA: TGTGCCAGCAGCCCAACACGGATCTACGAGCAGTACTTC.

This clonotype was seen repeatedly, ten times or more. J is TRBJ2-1 and V is TRBV6-6; D might be TRBD1 or TRBD2, each matching 5 bases. V gave up 5 bases and J gave up 15 bases, with 14 bases separating them. From germline, CDR1 is MNHNY and CDR2 SVGAGI (reference sequence). CDR3 length: 11 amino acids. The CDR3 is CASSPGTAGFF. CDR3 nucleotides: TGTGCCAGCAGTCCTGGGACGGCGGGGTTCTTC.

V is TRBV7-3 and J is TRBJ2-2; D is uncertain. Trimming removed 2 bases from V and 0 bases from J, with 10 bases in between. The CDR3 spans 16 residues. Germline V CDR1 and CDR2: SGHTA, FQGTGA. The CDR3 here is CASSLFLGANTGELFF. DNA of the CDR3: TGTGCCAGCAGCTTATTTCTTGGGGCGAACACCGGGGAGCTGTTTTTT.

This clonotype was seen many times. The V call is TRBV18, the J call TRBJ2-7; 10 bases are shared with TRBD2. The ends lost 5 bases at V and 0 bases at J; junction bases unmatched: 10. Germline CDR1 reads KGHSH; CDR2 reads LQKENI. The length of the CDR3 is 17 residues. This chain's CDR3 is CASSLRTSGFGSYEQYF. The CDR3 coding sequence is TGTGCCAGCTCATTAAGGACTAGCGGTTTTGGCTCCTACGAGCAGTACTTC.

This clonotype was counted at least ten times. The J gene is TRBJ1-2, the V gene TRBV7-9, with D possibly matching TRBD1 (5 bases). Per germline, CDR1 SEHNR and CDR2 FQNEAQ (reference sequence). The V gene lost 4 bases and the J gene lost 9 bases, with 21 bases spanning the gap. This CDR3 region has 15 residues. The CDR3 DNA follows: TGTGCCAGCAGCTCCAATCAGGGATCCCTTGGCAGCTACACCTTC. It codes for CASSSNQGSLGSYTF.

V is TRBV20-1 and J is TRBJ2-5, with 11 bases lining up with TRBD1. V lost 4 bases to trimming and J lost 5 bases; unmatched junction nucleotides: 6. The CDR3 sequence is 14 residues long. In germline, CDR1 is DFQATT, CDR2 SNEGSKA (reference sequence). The CDR3 bases are TGCAGTGCTACCCGGACAGGGGGCATGGAGACCCAGTACTTC. Its protein product is CSATRTGGMETQYF.

This clonotype showed up many times. The rearrangement joins TRBV7-2 to TRBJ2-3; D is ambiguous. This CDR3 has 13 amino acids. Germline CDR1 reads SGHTA; CDR2 reads FQGNSA. Trimming left V 3 bases short and J 2 bases short, with 6 bases between. Here the CDR3 reads CASSLGYTDTQYF. The CDR3 DNA sequence: TGTGCCAGCAGCTTGGGGTACACAGATACGCAGTATTTT.

V is TRBV20-1 and J is TRBJ1-4, with 7 bases that match TRBD1. V dropped 3 bases and J dropped 2; count of bases not matched to a gene: 3. Germline-derived CDR1 and CDR2 are DFQATT and SNEGSKA (reference sequence). The CDR3 runs 14 residues. For the CDR3, the DNA is TGCAGTGCTAGCTGGGACAGCACTAATGAAAAACTGTTTTTT. Amino acids: CSASWDSTNEKLFF.